This T cell receptor beta chain was observed in a study of blood T cell repertoires in COVID-19. Using immunoSEQ multiplex PCR, the repertoire was profiled, and TCRdb retains in-frame clones only, with some absent. Of about 16,000 clones in the sample, 70% to 90% were seen once. J lost 3 bases, V lost 2 bases, and 6 bases had no gene match. The CDR3 contains 15 residues. CDR1 is MNHEY and CDR2 is SMNVEV in the germline V gene (reference sequence). The source material was peripheral blood. The TCR was taken from a human donor with active COVID-19. The donor label of this sample is uncertain. The J gene is TRBJ2-7, the V gene TRBV27; 8 nucleotides line up with TRBD2. The CDR3 sequence: CASSLRGGGSYEQYF. CDR3 DNA sequence: TGTGCCAGCAGTTTACGGGGGGGCGGGAGCTACGAGCAGTACTTC.